This TCR beta chain came from a study of T cell repertoires in cytomegalovirus infection. For the study at large: Researchers turned to recently identified HLA-C-restricted CMV epitopes as well as well-studied HLA-B-restricted ones. TCR beta signatures that were public indicated CMV infection and matching HLA type. Whole-study findings and limits: Carriers of CMV plus the relevant HLA were identified by cumulative public TCR beta family frequency. In two of eight donors, the top clonotype was HLA-C-restricted CMV-specific.

Germline V CDR1 and CDR2: MNHEY, SVGEGT. This CDR3 spans 17 amino acids. V gave up 5 bases and J gave up 2 bases; unmatched junction bases: 13. TCRdb analysed the reads with MiXCR anew, one entry per CDR3 protein. In the table there are some 940,000 distinct CDR3 sequences, approximately 30% of which are singletons. Comments on this clonotype: Its antigen is unidentified.

This clonotype originated in a human donor in good health (CMV status not recorded). Some clones in this sample may be carry-over from other donors' samples. The gene calls are TRBV6-2 or TRBV6-3 and TRBJ2-7; 9 bases are shared with TRBD1. The sequenced sample was cultured CD8+ T cells from PBMCs, obtained from culture after CMV antigen stimulation. The CDR3 DNA sequence: TGTGCCAGCAGTACTTCCAAACCGGGACAGGGACCCTACGAGCAGTACGTC. Translated, it gives CASSTSKPGQGPYEQYV.